This T cell receptor (beta chain) was captured in a study of T cell responses to AZD1222 COVID-19 vaccine. Whole-study findings and limits: Nearly half of the spike-specific TCRs reportedly recognize variant regions that carry no mutations.

Clones were read by immunoSEQ multiplex PCR, and TCRdb kept only the in-frame ones, dropping some. The sample holds under 110,000 clones; 90% are singletons and the top ten take 1% to 1.5%. Concerning this clone itself: Its antigen is unidentified.

The CDR3 spans 15 residues. With 5 bases removed from V and 0 bases from J, the gap between germline ends came to 13 bases. The germline V gene encodes CDR1 WSHSY and CDR2 SAAADI. V usage is TRBV10-2 and J usage is TRBJ1-1; maybe TRBD1 (5 bases). Sample: peripheral blood, taken on day 0 of AZD1222 vaccination. This clonotype originated in an adult in good health. The DNA of the CDR3 is TGCGCCAGCAGTTCGTGGGACCAAATGAACACTGAAGCTTTCTTT. Protein: CASSSWDQMNTEAFF.